This T cell receptor beta chain was sequenced for a study of breast tumors, draining lymph nodes, adjacent tissues. The sample holds a few counts of this clonotype. Germline loops: CDR1 LGHNT, CDR2 FRNRAP. The CDR3 loop spans 13 amino acids. V lost 3 bases, J lost 13 bases, and 18 bases lay in between. TCRdb fed the multiplex PCR reads into MiXCR, producing one record per CDR3 protein. The sample shows approximately 280,000 distinct CDR3 sequences, around 30% of them seen only once. Samples came from axillary lymph nodes draining the breast cancer. The rearrangement joins TRBV12-5 to TRBJ2-5; D gene unclear. This clonotype originated in a female donor with breast cancer. Some clones in this sample may be carry-over from other donors' samples. Sequenced: axillary lymph node tissue. DNA for the CDR3: TGTGCTAGTGGTTTCGTACCGGGCAGCCACCGGTACTTC. It codes for CASGFVPGSHRYF.